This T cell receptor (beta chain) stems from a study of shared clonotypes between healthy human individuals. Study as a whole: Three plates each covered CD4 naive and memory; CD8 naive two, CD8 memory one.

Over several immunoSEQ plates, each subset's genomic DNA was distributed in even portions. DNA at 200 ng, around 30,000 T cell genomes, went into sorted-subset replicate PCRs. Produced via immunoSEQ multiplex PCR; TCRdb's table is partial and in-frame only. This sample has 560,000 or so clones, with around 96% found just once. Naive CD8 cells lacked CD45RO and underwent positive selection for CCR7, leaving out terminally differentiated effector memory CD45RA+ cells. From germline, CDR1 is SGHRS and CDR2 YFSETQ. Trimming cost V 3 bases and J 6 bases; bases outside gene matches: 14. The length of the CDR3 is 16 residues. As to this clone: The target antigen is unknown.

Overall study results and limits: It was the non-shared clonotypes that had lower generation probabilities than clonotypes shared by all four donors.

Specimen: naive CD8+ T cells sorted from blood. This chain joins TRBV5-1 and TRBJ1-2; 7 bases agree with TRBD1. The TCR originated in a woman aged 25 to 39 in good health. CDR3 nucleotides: TGCGCCAGCAGCTCAGGGGGGGCCAAAGAAAGTCATGGCTACACCTTC. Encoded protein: CASSSGGAKESHGYTF.